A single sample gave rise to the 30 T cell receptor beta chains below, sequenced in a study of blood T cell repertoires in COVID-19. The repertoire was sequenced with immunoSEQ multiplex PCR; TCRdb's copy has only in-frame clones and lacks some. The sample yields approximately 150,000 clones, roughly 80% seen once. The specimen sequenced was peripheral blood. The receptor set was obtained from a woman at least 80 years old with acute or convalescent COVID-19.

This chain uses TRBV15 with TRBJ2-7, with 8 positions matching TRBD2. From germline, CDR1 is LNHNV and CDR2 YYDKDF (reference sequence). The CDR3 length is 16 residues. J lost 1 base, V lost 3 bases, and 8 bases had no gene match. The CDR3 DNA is TGTGCCACCAGCAGTTATTTAGCGGGGACATCCTACGAGCAGTACTTC. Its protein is CATSSYLAGTSYEQYF.

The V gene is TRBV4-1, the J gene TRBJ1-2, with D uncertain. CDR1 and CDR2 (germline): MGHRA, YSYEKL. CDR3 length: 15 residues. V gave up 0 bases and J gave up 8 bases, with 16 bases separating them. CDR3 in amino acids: CASSQDLPLTIGYTF. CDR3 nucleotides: TGCGCCAGCAGCCAAGATCTACCGTTAACTATAGGCTACACCTTC.

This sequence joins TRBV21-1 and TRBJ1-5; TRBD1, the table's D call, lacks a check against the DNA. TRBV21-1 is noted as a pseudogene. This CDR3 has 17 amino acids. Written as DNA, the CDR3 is TGTGCCAGCACCCCACCGGCCTTGGACACGGATGATCAGCCCCAGCATTTT. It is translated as CASTPPALDTDDQPQHF.

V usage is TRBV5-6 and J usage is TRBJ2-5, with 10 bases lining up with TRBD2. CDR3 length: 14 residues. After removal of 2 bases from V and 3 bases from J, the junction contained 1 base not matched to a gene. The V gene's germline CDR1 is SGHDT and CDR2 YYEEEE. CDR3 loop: CASSLAGGEETQYF. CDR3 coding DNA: TGTGCCAGCAGCTTAGCGGGAGGGGAAGAGACCCAGTACTTC.

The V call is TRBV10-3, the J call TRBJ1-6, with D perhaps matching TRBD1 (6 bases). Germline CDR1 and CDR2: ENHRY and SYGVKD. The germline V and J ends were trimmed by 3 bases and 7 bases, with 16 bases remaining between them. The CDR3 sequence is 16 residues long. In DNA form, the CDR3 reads TGTGCCATCAGTGAAGGGTGGGCAGGACAGAATTCACCCCTCCACTTT. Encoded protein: CAISEGWAGQNSPLHF.

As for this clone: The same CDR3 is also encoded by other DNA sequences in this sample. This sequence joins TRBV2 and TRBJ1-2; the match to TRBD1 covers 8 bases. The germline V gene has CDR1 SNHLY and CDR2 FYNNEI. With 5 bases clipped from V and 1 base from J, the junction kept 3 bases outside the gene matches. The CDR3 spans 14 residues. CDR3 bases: TGTGCCAGCAGTCCTGGACAGGGTAACTATGGCTACACCTTC. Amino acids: CASSPGQGNYGYTF. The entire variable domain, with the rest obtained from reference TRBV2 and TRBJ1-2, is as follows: EPEVTQTPSHQVTQMGQEVILRCVPISNHLYFYWYRQILGQKVEFLVSFYNNEISEKSEIFDDQFSVERPDGSNFTLKIRSTKLEDSAMYFCASSPGQGNYGYTFGSGTRLTVV.

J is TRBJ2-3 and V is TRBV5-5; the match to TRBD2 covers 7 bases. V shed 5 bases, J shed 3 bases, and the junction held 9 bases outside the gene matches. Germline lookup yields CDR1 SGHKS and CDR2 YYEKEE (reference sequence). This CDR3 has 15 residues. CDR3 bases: TGTGCCAGCAGGAATTTAGCGGGTATGACAGATACGCAGTATTTT. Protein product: CASRNLAGMTDTQYF.

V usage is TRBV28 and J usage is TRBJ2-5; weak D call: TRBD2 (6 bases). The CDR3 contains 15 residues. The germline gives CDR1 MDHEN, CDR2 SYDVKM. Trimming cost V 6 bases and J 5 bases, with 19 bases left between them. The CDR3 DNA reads TGTGCCAGCAGGACAGACGAACAACGGGGGGAGACCCAGTACTTC. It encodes CASRTDEQRGETQYF.

CDR3 loop: CASSLTGDNQPQHF. Written as DNA, the CDR3 is TGTGCCAGCTCACTTACAGGTGACAATCAGCCCCAGCATTTT. The chain couples TRBV18 to TRBJ1-5; possible D gene TRBD1, 5 bases. The germline CDR1 and CDR2 sequences are KGHSH and LQKENI. The length of the CDR3 is 14 residues. The germline V and J ends were trimmed by 4 bases and 3 bases, with 10 bases remaining between them.

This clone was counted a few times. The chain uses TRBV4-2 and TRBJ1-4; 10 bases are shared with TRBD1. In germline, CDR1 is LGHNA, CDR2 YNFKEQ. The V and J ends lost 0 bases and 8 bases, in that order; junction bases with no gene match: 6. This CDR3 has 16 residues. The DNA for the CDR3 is TGTGCCAGCAGCCAAGACAAAGGGACAGGGGAGGAAAAACTGTTTTTT. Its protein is CASSQDKGTGEEKLFF.

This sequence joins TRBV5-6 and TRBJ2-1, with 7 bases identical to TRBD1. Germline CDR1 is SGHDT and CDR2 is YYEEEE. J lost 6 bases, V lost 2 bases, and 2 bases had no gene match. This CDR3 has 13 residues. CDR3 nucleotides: TGTGCCAGCAGCTTCGGGACAGCCAATGAGCAGTTCTTC. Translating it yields CASSFGTANEQFF.

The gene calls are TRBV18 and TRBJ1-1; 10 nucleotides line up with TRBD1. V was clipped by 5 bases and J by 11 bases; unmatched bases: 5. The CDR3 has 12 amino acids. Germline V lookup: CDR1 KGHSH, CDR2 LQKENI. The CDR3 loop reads CASSEGQGIAFF. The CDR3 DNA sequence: TGTGCCAGCTCAGAGGGACAGGGGATTGCTTTCTTT.

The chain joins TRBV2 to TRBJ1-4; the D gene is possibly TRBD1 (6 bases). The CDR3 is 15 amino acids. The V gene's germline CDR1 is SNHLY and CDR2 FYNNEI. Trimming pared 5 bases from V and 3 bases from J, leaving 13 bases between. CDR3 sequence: CASSLIGQSNEKLFF. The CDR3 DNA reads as TGTGCCAGCAGTCTTATAGGACAGTCTAATGAAAAACTGTTTTTT.

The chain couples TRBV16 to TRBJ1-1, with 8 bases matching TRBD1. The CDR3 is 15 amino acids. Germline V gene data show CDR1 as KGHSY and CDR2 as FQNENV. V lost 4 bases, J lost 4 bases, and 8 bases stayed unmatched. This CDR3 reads CASSPIGQGLTEAFF. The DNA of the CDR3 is TGTGCCAGCAGCCCTATAGGACAGGGACTCACTGAAGCTTTCTTT. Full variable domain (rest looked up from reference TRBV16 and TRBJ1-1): GEEVAQTPKHLVRGEGQKAKLYCAPIKGHSYVFWYQQVLKNEFKFLISFQNENVFDETGMPKERFSAKCLPNSPCSLEIQATKLEDSAVYFCASSPIGQGLTEAFFGQGTRLTVV.

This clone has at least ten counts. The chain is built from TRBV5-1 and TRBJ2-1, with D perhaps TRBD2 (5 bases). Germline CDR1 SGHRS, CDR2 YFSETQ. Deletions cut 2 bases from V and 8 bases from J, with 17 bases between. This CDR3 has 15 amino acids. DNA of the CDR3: TGCGCCAGCAGCTTAACTAGTGGTCGTGTCGATGAGCAGTTCTTC. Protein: CASSLTSGRVDEQFF.

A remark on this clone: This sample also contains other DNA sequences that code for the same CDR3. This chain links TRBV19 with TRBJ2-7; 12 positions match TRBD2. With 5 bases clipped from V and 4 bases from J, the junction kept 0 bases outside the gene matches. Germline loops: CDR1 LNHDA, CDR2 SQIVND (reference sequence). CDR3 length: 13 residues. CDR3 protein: CASSGLAGYEQYF. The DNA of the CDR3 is TGTGCCAGTAGTGGACTAGCGGGGTACGAGCAGTACTTC. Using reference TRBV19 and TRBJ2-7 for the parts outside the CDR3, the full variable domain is DGGITQSPKYLFRKEGQNVTLSCEQNLNHDAMYWYRQDPGQGLRLIYYSQIVNDFQKGDIAEGYSVSREKKESFPLTVTSAQKNPTAFYLCASSGLAGYEQYFGPGTRLTVT.

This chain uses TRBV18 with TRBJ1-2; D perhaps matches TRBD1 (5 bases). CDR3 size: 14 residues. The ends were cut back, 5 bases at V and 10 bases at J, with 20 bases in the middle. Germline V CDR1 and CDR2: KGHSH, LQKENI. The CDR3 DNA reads TGTGCCAGCTCATCGCAAAGCGGGGGGAAAGCCTACACCTTC. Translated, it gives CASSSQSGGKAYTF. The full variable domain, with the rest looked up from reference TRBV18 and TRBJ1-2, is NAGVMQNPRHLVRRRGQEARLRCSPMKGHSHVYWYRQLPEEGLKFMVYLQKENIIDESGMPKERFSAEFPKEGPSILRIQQVVRGDSAAYFCASSSQSGGKAYTFGSGTRLTVV.

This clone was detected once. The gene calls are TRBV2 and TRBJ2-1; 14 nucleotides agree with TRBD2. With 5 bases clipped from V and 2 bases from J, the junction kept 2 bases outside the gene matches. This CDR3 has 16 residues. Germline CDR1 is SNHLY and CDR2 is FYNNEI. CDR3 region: CASSLTSGGAYNEQFF. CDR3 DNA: TGTGCCAGCAGTTTGACTAGCGGGGGGGCCTACAATGAGCAGTTCTTC.

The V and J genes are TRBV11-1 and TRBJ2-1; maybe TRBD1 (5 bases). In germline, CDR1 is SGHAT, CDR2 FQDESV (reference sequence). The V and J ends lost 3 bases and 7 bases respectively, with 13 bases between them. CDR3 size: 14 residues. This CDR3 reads CASSLAGPSNEQFF. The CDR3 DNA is TGTGCCAGCAGCTTGGCAGGGCCTAGTAATGAGCAGTTCTTC.

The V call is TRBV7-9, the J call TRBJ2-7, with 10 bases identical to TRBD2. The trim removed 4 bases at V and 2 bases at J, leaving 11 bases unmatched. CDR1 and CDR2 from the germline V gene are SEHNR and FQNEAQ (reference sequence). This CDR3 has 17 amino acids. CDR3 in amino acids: CASSSPPGSGRAYEQYF. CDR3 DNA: TGTGCCAGCAGCTCCCCGCCGGGCAGCGGGAGGGCCTACGAGCAGTACTTC.

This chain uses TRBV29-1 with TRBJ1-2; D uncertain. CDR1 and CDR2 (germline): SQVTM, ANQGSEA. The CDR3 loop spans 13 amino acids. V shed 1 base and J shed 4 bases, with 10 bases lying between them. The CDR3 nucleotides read TGCAGCGTTGAAGGCGGCAGATCCTATGGCTACACCTTC. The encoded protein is CSVEGGRSYGYTF.

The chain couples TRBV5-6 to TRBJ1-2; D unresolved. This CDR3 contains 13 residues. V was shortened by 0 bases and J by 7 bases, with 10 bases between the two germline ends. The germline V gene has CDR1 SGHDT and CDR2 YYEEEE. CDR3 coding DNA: TGTGCCAGCAGCTTGGACACTCAGGCTGGCTACACCTTC. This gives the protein CASSLDTQAGYTF.

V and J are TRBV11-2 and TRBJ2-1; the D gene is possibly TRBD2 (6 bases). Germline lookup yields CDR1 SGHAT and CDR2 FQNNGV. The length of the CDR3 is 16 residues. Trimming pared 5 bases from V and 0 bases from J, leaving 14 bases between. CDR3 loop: CASSLNIGGSYNEQFF. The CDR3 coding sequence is TGTGCCAGCAGCCTAAATATCGGGGGCTCCTACAATGAGCAGTTCTTC.

The DNA for the CDR3 is TGTGCCAGCAGCCAACGACAGGGGATGGACTATGGCTACACCTTC. Its translation is CASSQRQGMDYGYTF. The chain couples TRBV4-2 to TRBJ1-2; 8 nucleotides match TRBD1. The ends lost 2 bases at V and 3 bases at J; junction bases unmatched: 5. Germline values: CDR1 LGHNA, CDR2 YNFKEQ. This CDR3 spans 15 amino acids.

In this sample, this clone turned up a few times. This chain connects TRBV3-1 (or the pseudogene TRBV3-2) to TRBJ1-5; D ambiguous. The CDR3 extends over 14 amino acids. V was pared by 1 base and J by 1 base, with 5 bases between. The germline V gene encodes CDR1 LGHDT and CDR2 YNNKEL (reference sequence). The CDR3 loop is CASSQARSNQPQHF. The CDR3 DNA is TGTGCCAGCAGCCAAGCCAGGAGCAATCAGCCCCAGCATTTT.

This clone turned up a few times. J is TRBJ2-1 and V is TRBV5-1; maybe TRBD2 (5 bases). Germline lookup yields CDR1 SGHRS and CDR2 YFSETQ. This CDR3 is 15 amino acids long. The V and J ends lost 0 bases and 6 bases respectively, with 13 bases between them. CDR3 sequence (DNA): TGCGCCAGCAGCTTGGACGGGGTCGGTACCAATGAGCAGTTCTTC. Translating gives CASSLDGVGTNEQFF.

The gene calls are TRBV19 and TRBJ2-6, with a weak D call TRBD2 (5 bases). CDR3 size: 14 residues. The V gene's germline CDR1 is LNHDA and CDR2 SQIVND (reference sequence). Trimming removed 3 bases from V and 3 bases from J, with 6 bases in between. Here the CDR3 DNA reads TGTGCCAGTAGTATGGCGGGTGGGGCCAACGTCCTGACTTTC. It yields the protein CASSMAGGANVLTF.

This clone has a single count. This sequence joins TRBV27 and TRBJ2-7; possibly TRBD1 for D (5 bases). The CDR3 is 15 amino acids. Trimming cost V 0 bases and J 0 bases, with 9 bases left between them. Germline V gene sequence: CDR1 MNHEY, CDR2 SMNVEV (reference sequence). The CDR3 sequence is CASSLSQDSSYEQYF. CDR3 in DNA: TGTGCCAGCAGTTTATCACAGGATAGCTCCTACGAGCAGTACTTC.

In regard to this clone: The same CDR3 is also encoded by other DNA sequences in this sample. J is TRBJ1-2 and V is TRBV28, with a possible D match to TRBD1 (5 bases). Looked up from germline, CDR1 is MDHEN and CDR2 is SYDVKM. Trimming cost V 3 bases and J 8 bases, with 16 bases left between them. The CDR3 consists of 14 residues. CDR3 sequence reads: CASSFGQGVGGYTF. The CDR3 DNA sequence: TGTGCCAGCAGTTTTGGGCAGGGCGTGGGAGGCTACACCTTC.

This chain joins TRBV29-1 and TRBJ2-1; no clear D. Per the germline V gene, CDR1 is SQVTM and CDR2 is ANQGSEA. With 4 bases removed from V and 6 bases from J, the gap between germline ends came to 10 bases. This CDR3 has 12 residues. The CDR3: CSVVETSNEQFF. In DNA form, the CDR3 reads TGCAGCGTTGTAGAGACTTCCAATGAGCAGTTCTTC.